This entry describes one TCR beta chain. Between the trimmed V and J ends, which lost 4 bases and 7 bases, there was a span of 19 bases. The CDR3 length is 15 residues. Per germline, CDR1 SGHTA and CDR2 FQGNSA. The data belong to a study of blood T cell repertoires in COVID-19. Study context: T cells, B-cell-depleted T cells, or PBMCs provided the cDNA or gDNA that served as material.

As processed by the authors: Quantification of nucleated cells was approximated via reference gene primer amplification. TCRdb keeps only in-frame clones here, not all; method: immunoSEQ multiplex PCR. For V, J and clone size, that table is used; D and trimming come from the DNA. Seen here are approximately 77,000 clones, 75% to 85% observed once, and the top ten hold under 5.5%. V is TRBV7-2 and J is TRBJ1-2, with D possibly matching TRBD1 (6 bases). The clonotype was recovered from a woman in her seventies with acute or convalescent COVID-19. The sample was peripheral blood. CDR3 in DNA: TGTGCCAGCAGCTCACCGGGACACCTAGGAGCTGGCTACACCTTC. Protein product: CASSSPGHLGAGYTF.